This T cell receptor beta chain is drawn from a study of blood T cell repertoires in COVID-19. The overall study: COVID-19 samples, acute and convalescent, were from the United States, Italy and Spain. In each case, the material was cDNA or gDNA derived from T cells, B-cell-depleted T cells, or PBMCs.

Only a few counts were recorded for this clone. Clones were sequenced by immunoSEQ multiplex PCR, and TCRdb holds only the in-frame ones, with some missing. The sample holds approximately 92,000 clones, around four fifths seen once. This CDR3 is built from 15 residues. The germline V gene encodes CDR1 KGHSH and CDR2 LQKENI. J lost 4 bases, V lost 4 bases, and 9 bases had no gene match. This TCR came from a man aged 50 or older with acute or convalescent COVID-19. Material: peripheral blood. The V call is TRBV18, the J call TRBJ2-7, with 8 bases identical to TRBD1. The CDR3 loop is CASSLGQGRTYEQYF. For the CDR3, the DNA is TGTGCCAGCTCACTCGGACAGGGACGGACTTACGAGCAGTACTTC.